Each of the 11 T cell receptor beta chains below was sequenced from the same sample in a study of T cells in Graves' hyperthyroidism and ophthalmopathy. From RNA transcripts, TCR beta CDR3 regions were amplified. HTBI primers were employed in a first-round RT-PCR of the TCR CDR3. TCRdb reprocessed the multiplex PCR reads via MiXCR and lists one record per CDR3 protein. The sample yields about 550,000 distinct CDR3 sequences, around 21% seen once. Source material: blood. All receptors come from a man younger than 35 with Graves' hyperthyroidism.

This clonotype was observed a handful of times. A much larger clone lies a single base off, so this may be a read error. In DNA, the CDR3 is TGCGCCAGCAGCCAAGAGCGGGCGCCCCGGGAGACCAAGTACTTC. Translating gives CASSQERAPRETKYF. V usage is TRBV4-1 and J usage is TRBJ2-5; maybe TRBD2 (6 bases). Germline CDR1 reads MGHRA; CDR2 reads YSYEKL. The CDR3 extends over 15 amino acids.

This chain uses TRBV29-1 with TRBJ1-2; a possible D gene is TRBD1 (5 bases). Trimming took 2 bases from V and 6 from J, leaving 10 bases between them. The CDR3 runs 12 residues. CDR1 and CDR2 from the germline V gene are SQVTM and ANQGSEA. DNA of the CDR3: TGCAGCGTTGAACAGGGCATTAATGGCTACACCTTC. It is translated as CSVEQGINGYTF.

This clonotype was seen repeatedly, ten times or more. V usage is TRBV7-2 and J usage is TRBJ1-1, with TRBD1 identical over 7 bases. This CDR3 has 16 amino acids. With 3 bases clipped from V and 1 base from J, the junction kept 8 bases outside the gene matches. Germline V gene sequence: CDR1 SGHTA, CDR2 FQGNSA. Here the CDR3 reads CASSFGQARGNTEAFF. In DNA, the CDR3 is TGTGCCAGCAGCTTTGGACAGGCCAGGGGGAACACTGAAGCTTTCTTT.

In this sample, this clonotype turned up many times. The chain recombines TRBV6-2 or TRBV6-3 with TRBJ1-5, with D tentatively TRBD1 (5 bases). The CDR3 length is 13 residues. Germline-derived CDR1 and CDR2 are MNHEY and SVGEGT. V was clipped by 10 bases and J by 7 bases, with 17 bases between them. The CDR3 spells CATAGRVGQPQHF. As DNA, the CDR3 is TGTGCCACGGCAGGGCGTGTAGGACAGCCCCAGCATTTT.

The sample holds many counts of this clonotype. The chain couples TRBV19 to TRBJ1-5; 8 bases agree with TRBD1. V was pared by 5 bases and J by 0 bases, with 6 bases of the junction left unmatched. Germline values: CDR1 LNHDA, CDR2 SQIVND (reference sequence). This CDR3 has 16 residues. The CDR3 sequence is CASSPSDRVSNQPQHF. CDR3 nucleotides: TGTGCCAGTAGTCCATCGGACAGGGTTAGCAATCAGCCCCAGCATTTT.

The rearrangement links TRBV19 to TRBJ1-3; D is unresolved. Germline-derived CDR1 and CDR2 are LNHDA and SQIVND (reference sequence). V was cut by 7 bases and J by 0 bases, with 10 bases left in between. The CDR3 has 14 amino acids. CDR3 bases: TGTGCCAGTAAAGGCAGAAGCTCTGGAAACACCATATATTTT. Its protein is CASKGRSSGNTIYF.

This clonotype was observed many times. The V and J genes are TRBV27 and TRBJ1-2; a weak D match, TRBD1 (6 bases). V lost 3 bases and J lost 7, with 12 bases in between. Germline lookup yields CDR1 MNHEY and CDR2 SMNVEV (reference sequence). The CDR3 contains 13 residues. Here the CDR3 DNA reads TGTGCCAGCAGTTTTCAGGGGAACGGTGGCTACACCTTC. Its protein is CASSFQGNGGYTF.

In the case of this clonotype: Its ends do not fully match the called genes, so a read error is possible. The chain recombines TRBV7-9 with TRBJ1-2; D gene uncertain. CDR3 size: 13 residues. Germline V gene data show CDR1 as SEHNR and CDR2 as FQNEAQ (reference sequence). The CDR3 sequence is CVSSSSWVGGYTF. In DNA, the CDR3 is TGTGTCAGCAGCTCCTCGTGGGTCGGAGGCTACACCTTC.

This clonotype has ten or more counts. The chain combines TRBV12-3 or TRBV12-4 with TRBJ2-7; 8 bases are shared with TRBD1. The junction had 3 bases not matched to a gene; V was cut back by 5 bases and J by 3 bases. CDR3 size: 13 residues. CDR3 bases: TGTGCCAGCAGTAAGGACAGGGACTACGAGCAGTACTTC. This gives the protein CASSKDRDYEQYF.

The chain is built from TRBV6-1 and TRBJ2-3; TRBD2 agrees at 8 bases. CDR3 length: 18 amino acids. CDR1 is MNHNS and CDR2 is SASEGT in the germline V gene. V lost 3 bases and J lost 2; bases outside the gene matches: 13. In DNA form, the CDR3 reads TGTGCCAGCAGTGATGGAACTTCGGGGGGGCCGCACACAGATACGCAGTATTTT. It is translated as CASSDGTSGGPHTDTQYF.

Many counts were recorded for this clonotype. CDR3 amino acids: CASSLSWDEQYF. For the CDR3, the DNA is TGTGCCAGCAGCCTTTCGTGGGACGAGCAGTACTTC. V gene TRBV11-2 combines with J gene TRBJ2-7; D remains unclear. CDR1 SGHAT and CDR2 FQNNGV come from the germline V gene. CDR3 length equals 12 residues. V dropped 5 bases and J dropped 5 bases, with 10 bases sitting between them. The entire variable domain, with the rest obtained from reference TRBV11-2 and TRBJ2-7, is as follows: EAGVAQSPRYKIIEKRQSVAFWCNPISGHATLYWYQQILGQGPKLLIQFQNNGVVDDSQLPKDRFSAERLKGVDSTLKIQPAKLEDSAVYLCASSLSWDEQYFGPGTRLTVT.